These 24 T cell receptor beta chains originate from one sample sequenced in a study of glioma-infiltrating T cells. Amplification of TCR alpha and beta CDR3 regions from RNA used iRepertoire nested multiplex PCR. Each CDR3 protein gets one entry after TCRdb re-called the multiplex PCR reads with MiXCR. The sample shows around 190,000 distinct CDR3 sequences, more than 35% of them seen only once. Input material: glioma tissue, nonneoplastic brain tissue, or PBMCs (not recorded which). These receptors were obtained from a human donor with low-grade glioma or glioblastoma, undergoing nonglioma brain surgery, or in good health (not recorded which).

In its sample, this clonotype was seen once. A read error is possible here, since a much larger clone lies one base away. The J gene is TRBJ1-5, the V gene TRBV18; possible D gene TRBD1, 5 bases. CDR3 length equals 13 residues. From germline, CDR1 is KGHSH and CDR2 LQKENI. CDR3 coding DNA: TGTGCCAGCTCCCCGACGACAGACCAGCCCCGGCATTTT. It yields the protein CASSPTTDQPRHF.

The chain combines TRBV7-2 with TRBJ1-1; tentative D call: TRBD1 (6 bases). The CDR3 spans 13 residues. Trimming left V 5 bases short and J 4 bases short, with 11 bases between. CDR1 and CDR2 (germline): SGHTA, FQGNSA. The CDR3 DNA follows: TGTGCCAGCAGCGGAGGGGGGGGCACTGAAGCTTTCTTT. Translated: CASSGGGGTEAFF.

This clonotype was counted a few times. V gene TRBV12-3 or TRBV12-4 combines with J gene TRBJ2-3; 7 nucleotides match TRBD2. With 6 bases clipped from V and 3 bases from J, the junction kept 12 bases outside the gene matches. The CDR3 is 16 amino acids. The CDR3: CASSLRLAGSTDTQYF. For the CDR3, the DNA is TGTGCCAGCAGCCTTAGACTAGCCGGGAGTACAGATACGCAGTATTTT.

This clonotype has only a few counts. Given a much more abundant clone one base away, this may be a read error. The chain is built from TRBV6-1 and TRBJ2-5; possibly TRBD1 for D (6 bases). Between the trimmed V and J ends, which lost 9 bases and 3 bases, there was a span of 14 bases. CDR1 and CDR2 (germline): MNHNS, SASEGT. CDR3 size: 13 residues. CDR3 sequence: CARGSSGEETQYF. CDR3 coding DNA: TGTGCCAGAGGCTCATCAGGGGAAGAGACCCAGTACTTC.

This clonotype was detected a few times. The chain employs TRBV7-9 and TRBJ2-1, with D maybe TRBD2 (5 bases). The ends were cut back, 3 bases at V and 2 bases at J, with 11 bases in the middle. CDR3 length: 15 amino acids. Germline V gene lookup returns CDR1 SEHNR and CDR2 FQNEAQ (reference sequence). Written as DNA, the CDR3 is TGTGCCAGCAGCTTCCCGGGATCACCCTACAATGAGCAGTTCTTC. Protein sequence: CASSFPGSPYNEQFF. Drawing the rest from reference TRBV7-9 and TRBJ2-1, the complete variable domain is DTGVSQNPRHKITKRGQNVTFRCDPISEHNRLYWYRQTLGQGPEFLTYFQNEAQLEKSRLLSDRFSAERPKGSFSTLEIQRTEQGDSAMYLCASSFPGSPYNEQFFGPGTRLTVL.

The rearrangement uses TRBV29-1 and TRBJ2-7; 8 nucleotides line up with TRBD1. Germline V CDR1 and CDR2: SQVTM, ANQGSEA. With V trimmed by 7 bases and J by 5 bases, 4 bases remained unmatched. The CDR3 spans 11 residues. CDR3 in amino acids: CSGQGANEQYF. DNA of the CDR3: TGCAGCGGGCAGGGGGCCAACGAGCAGTACTTC.

This clonotype was counted ten times or more. The rearrangement uses TRBV6-1 and TRBJ2-7; possibly TRBD1 for D (6 bases). Trimming shortened V by 7 bases and J by 2 bases, and 18 bases separated the two germline ends. The CDR3 spans 15 residues. Germline CDR1 and CDR2: MNHNS and SASEGT. This chain's CDR3 is CASTKNRDIAYEQYF. In DNA, the CDR3 is TGTGCCAGCACCAAAAACCGGGACATAGCCTACGAGCAGTACTTC.

The V and J genes are TRBV20-1 and TRBJ2-1, with D unresolved. Germline V gives CDR1 DFQATT, CDR2 SNEGSKA (reference sequence). V was pared by 6 bases and J by 0 bases, with 9 bases between. CDR3 length equals 13 residues. The CDR3 is CSARLSSYNEQFF. As DNA, the CDR3 is TGCAGTGCCCGCCTAAGCTCCTACAATGAGCAGTTCTTC.

At least ten counts were recorded for this clonotype. CDR3 nucleotides: TGTGCCAGTAGTACGGGACAGGGGGCGCTTGGCTACACCTTC. Translated, it gives CASSTGQGALGYTF. The J gene is TRBJ1-2, the V gene TRBV19; 12 nucleotides line up with TRBD1. The CDR3 loop spans 14 amino acids. Germline V gene sequence: CDR1 LNHDA, CDR2 SQIVND (reference sequence). After removal of 4 bases from V and 7 bases from J, the junction contained 4 bases not matched to a gene.

This clonotype occurred many times. The J gene is TRBJ2-1, the V gene TRBV27; TRBD2 aligns across 8 bases. The V gene's germline CDR1 is MNHEY and CDR2 SMNVEV (reference sequence). The J segment lost 8 bases and the V segment lost 5 bases, leaving 5 bases of the junction unmatched. CDR3 size: 13 residues. The CDR3 is CASSVREGYEQFF. In DNA form, the CDR3 reads TGTGCCAGCAGTGTCCGGGAGGGGTATGAGCAGTTCTTC.

CDR3 DNA sequence: TGTGCCAGCAGCTTAGCCAGGGACGAGCAGTACTTC. This codes for CASSLARDEQYF. This chain joins TRBV28 and TRBJ2-7, with D possibly being TRBD1 (5 bases). Per the germline V gene, CDR1 is MDHEN and CDR2 is SYDVKM. Trimming pared 6 bases from V and 5 bases from J, leaving 11 bases between. The CDR3 is made up of 12 amino acids. The full variable domain, completed using reference TRBV28 and TRBJ2-7, is DVKVTQSSRYLVKRTGEKVFLECVQDMDHENMFWYRQDPGLGLRLIYFSYDVKMKEKGDIPEGYSVSREKKERFSLILESASTNQTSMYLCASSLARDEQYFGPGTRLTVT.

In this sample, this clonotype turned up many times. The V call is TRBV20-1, the J call TRBJ2-3, with 11 bases that match TRBD2. Germline CDR1 and CDR2: DFQATT and SNEGSKA (reference sequence). The ends lost 6 bases at V and 9 bases at J; junction bases unmatched: 2. The CDR3 runs 11 residues. The CDR3 protein is CSARTSGTQYF. The CDR3 DNA reads as TGCAGTGCGCGGACTAGCGGGACGCAGTATTTT.

The rearrangement joins TRBV27 to TRBJ2-2; D unclear. The germline V and J ends were trimmed by 11 bases and 4 bases, with 11 bases remaining between them. The CDR3 has 12 residues. Germline V gene lookup returns CDR1 MNHEY and CDR2 SMNVEV (reference sequence). The CDR3: CAGSSSTGELFF. CDR3 coding DNA: TGTGCCGGAAGTTCAAGCACCGGGGAGCTGTTTTTT.

Concerning this clonotype itself: A junction boundary mismatches the germline segment, possibly from a read error. V usage is TRBV25-1 and J usage is TRBJ2-1; the D gene is possibly TRBD2 (5 bases). Per germline, CDR1 MGHDK and CDR2 SYGVNS. The CDR3 covers 14 residues. The CDR3, as DNA: TGTGCCAGCGCTCCTAGCTGGAGTTACACTGAGCAGTTCTTC. It is translated as CASAPSWSYTEQFF.

With regard to this clonotype: Given a much more abundant clone one base away, this may be a read error. The chain is built from TRBV28 and TRBJ2-1; weak D call: TRBD1 (6 bases). Germline V gene data show CDR1 as MDHEN and CDR2 as SYDVKM. CDR3 length: 14 amino acids. Here the CDR3 reads CASSSRGAVRPGVF. The CDR3 DNA is TGTGCCAGCAGTTCCCGTGGCGCGGTCCGCCCAGGGGTCTTC.

For this clonotype: Since a much larger clone is just one base distant, this may be a read error. The chain couples TRBV6-4 to TRBJ1-6; TRBD1 matches 7 bases. The CDR3 loop spans 14 amino acids. Germline V gene sequence: CDR1 MRHNA, CDR2 SNTAGT. CDR3 coding DNA: TGTGCCAGCAGTGACGGACAGGAAGATTCACCCATCCACTTT. Protein: CASSDGQEDSPIHF.

As for this clonotype: It may be a read error: a sequence one base away is much more abundant. The chain couples TRBV6-1 to TRBJ2-7; D uncertain. The CDR3 is 11 amino acids. V was clipped by 7 bases and J by 4 bases, with 8 bases between them. Germline V gene lookup returns CDR1 MNHNS and CDR2 SASEGT. In DNA form, the CDR3 reads TGTGCCAGCAATACGTGTTACGAGCAGTACTTC. Amino acid sequence: CASNTCYEQYF.

On this clonotype: This clone may be a read error of a much larger clone one base away. The chain couples TRBV28 to TRBJ1-2; TRBD1 is a possible D gene (5 bases). V lost 6 bases and J 4 bases, leaving 12 bases between the germline ends. CDR1 and CDR2 (germline): MDHEN, SYDVKM. The length of the CDR3 is 13 residues. CDR3 sequence reads: CASRLDIAYGYTF. The CDR3 DNA reads TGTGCCAGCAGACTGGACATAGCCTATGGCTACACCTTC.

On this clonotype: At one end, the junction sequence differs from germline, possibly due to a read error. This sequence joins TRBV6-1 and TRBJ2-3, with a tentative D call TRBD1 (6 bases). This CDR3 spans 14 amino acids. From germline, CDR1 is MNHNS and CDR2 SASEGT. CDR3 in amino acids: CASSRGAGEDTKYF. As DNA, the CDR3 is TGTGCCAGCAGTAGGGGCGCAGGGGAAGATACGAAGTATTTT.

This clonotype was recorded at least ten times. This chain joins TRBV20-1 and TRBJ2-7, with D possibly TRBD2 on 6 matching bases. V gave up 6 bases and J gave up 4 bases, with 16 bases separating them. This CDR3 comprises 13 residues. Per the germline V gene, CDR1 is DFQATT and CDR2 is SNEGSKA (reference sequence). The CDR3 loop is CSAGGMKAYEQYF. DNA for the CDR3: TGCAGTGCCGGGGGTATGAAAGCATACGAGCAGTACTTC.

There are many counts of this clonotype. The gene calls are TRBV28 and TRBJ1-1; a possible D gene is TRBD1 (6 bases). Germline-derived CDR1 and CDR2 are MDHEN and SYDVKM. V was trimmed by 5 bases and J by 3 bases, leaving 16 bases between them. The CDR3 contains 15 residues. The CDR3 nucleotides read TGTGCCAGCAGTCCCCAGGCAGGGGATGACACTGAAGCTTTCTTT. Translating it yields CASSPQAGDDTEAFF.

Of note for this clonotype: A much bigger clone sits one base away, suggesting this may be a read error. The V and J genes are TRBV28 and TRBJ2-7, with 9 positions matching TRBD1. V lost 6 bases, J lost 4 bases, and 10 bases stayed unmatched. Germline CDR1 MDHEN, CDR2 SYDVKM. The CDR3 loop spans 15 amino acids. Here the CDR3 reads CASRLWSGQGYEQYF. CDR3 DNA: TGTGCCAGCAGACTGTGGTCAGGACAGGGGTACGAGCAGTACTTC.

The sample holds many counts of this clonotype. V and J are TRBV2 and TRBJ1-5; 11 nucleotides align to TRBD1. The germline V gene has CDR1 SNHLY and CDR2 FYNNEI. The J segment lost 5 bases and the V segment lost 8 bases, leaving 2 bases of the junction unmatched. The CDR3 extends over 13 amino acids. CDR3 protein: CASGQGADQPQHF. CDR3 DNA sequence: TGTGCCAGCGGACAGGGGGCGGATCAGCCCCAGCATTTT.

The chain links TRBV3-1 to TRBJ1-2; TRBD1 might be the D (5 bases). CDR3 size: 14 residues. The V gene's germline CDR1 is LGHDT and CDR2 YNNKEL (reference sequence). V was trimmed by 1 base and J by 8 bases, leaving 14 bases between them. This CDR3 reads CASSQASGTQGYTF. The CDR3 DNA reads TGTGCCAGCAGCCAAGCTTCGGGGACCCAAGGCTACACCTTC.